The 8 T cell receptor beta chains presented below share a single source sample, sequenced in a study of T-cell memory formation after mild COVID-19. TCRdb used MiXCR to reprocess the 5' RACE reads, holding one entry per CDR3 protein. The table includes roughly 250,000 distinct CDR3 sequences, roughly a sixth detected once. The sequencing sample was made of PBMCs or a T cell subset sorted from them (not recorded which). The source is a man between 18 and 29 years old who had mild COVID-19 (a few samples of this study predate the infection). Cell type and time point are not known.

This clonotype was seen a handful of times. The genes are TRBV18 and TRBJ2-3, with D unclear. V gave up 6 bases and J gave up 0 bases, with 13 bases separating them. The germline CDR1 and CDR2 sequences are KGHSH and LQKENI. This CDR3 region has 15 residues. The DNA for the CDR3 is TGTGCCAGCTCTGCCCTCCGGGCTAGCACAGATACGCAGTATTTT. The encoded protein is CASSALRASTDTQYF.

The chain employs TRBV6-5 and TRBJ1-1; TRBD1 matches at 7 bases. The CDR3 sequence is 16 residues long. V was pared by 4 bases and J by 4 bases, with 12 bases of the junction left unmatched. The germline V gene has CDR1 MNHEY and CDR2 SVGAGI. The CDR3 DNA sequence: TGTGCCAGCAGTTCTTCCGACAGGGCCGCTTTCACTGAAGCTTTCTTT. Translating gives CASSSSDRAAFTEAFF.

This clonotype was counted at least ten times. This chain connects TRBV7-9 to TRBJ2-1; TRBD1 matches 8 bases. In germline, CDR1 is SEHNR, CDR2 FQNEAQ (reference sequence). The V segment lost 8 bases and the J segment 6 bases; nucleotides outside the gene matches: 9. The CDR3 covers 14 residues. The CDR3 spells CASGQGPALNEQFF. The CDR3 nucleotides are TGTGCCAGCGGACAGGGACCGGCCCTCAATGAGCAGTTCTTC.

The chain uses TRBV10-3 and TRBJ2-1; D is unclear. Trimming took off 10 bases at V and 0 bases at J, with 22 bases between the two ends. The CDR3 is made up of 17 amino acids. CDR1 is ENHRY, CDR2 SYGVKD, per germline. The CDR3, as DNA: TGTGCCACCGCGGTGGTTTGGTTGTCTAGCTCCTACAATGAGCAGTTCTTC. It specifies CATAVVWLSSSYNEQFF.

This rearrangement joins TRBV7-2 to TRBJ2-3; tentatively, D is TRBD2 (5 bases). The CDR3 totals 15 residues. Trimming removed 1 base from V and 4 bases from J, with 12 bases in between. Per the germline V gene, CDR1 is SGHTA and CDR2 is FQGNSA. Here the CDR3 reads CASSLGDYVSDTQYF. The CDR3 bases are TGTGCCAGCAGCTTAGGCGACTATGTATCAGATACGCAGTATTTT.

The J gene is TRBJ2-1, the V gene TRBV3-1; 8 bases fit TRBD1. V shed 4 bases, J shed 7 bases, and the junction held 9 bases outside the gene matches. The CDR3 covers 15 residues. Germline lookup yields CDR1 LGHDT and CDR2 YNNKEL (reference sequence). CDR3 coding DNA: TGTGCCAGCAGCCGCGGACAGGGTGTGTTTAATGAGCAGTTCTTC. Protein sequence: CASSRGQGVFNEQFF.

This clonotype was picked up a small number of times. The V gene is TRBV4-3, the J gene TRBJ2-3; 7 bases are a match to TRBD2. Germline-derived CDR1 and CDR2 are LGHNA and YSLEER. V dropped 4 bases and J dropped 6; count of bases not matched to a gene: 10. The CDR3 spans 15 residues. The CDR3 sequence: CASSPRIAGWDTQYF. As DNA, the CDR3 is TGCGCCAGCAGCCCCCGAATAGCGGGTTGGGATACGCAGTATTTT.

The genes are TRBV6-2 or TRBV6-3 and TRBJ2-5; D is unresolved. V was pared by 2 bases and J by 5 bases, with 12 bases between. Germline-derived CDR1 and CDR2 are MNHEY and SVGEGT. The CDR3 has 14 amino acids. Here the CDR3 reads CASSYTYNWETQYF. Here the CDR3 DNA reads TGTGCCAGCAGTTACACCTACAACTGGGAGACCCAGTACTTC.